This T cell receptor (beta chain) emerged from a study of blood T cell repertoires in COVID-19 (dated by TCRdb to 2020 to 2021). At the level of the whole study: Samples from collaborators originated in the United States, Italy and Spain and spanned both the acute and convalescent phases of COVID-19. Deeply sampled blood TCRbeta repertoires from subjects exposed to, actively infected with, or recovered from COVID-19 were included in the dataset. Sample metadata almost always included a de-identified subject ID, COVID-19 status, age in years and sex. The prospective study material was composed of cDNA or gDNA derived from T cells, B-cell-depleted T cells, or PBMCs. The repertoires were released in a freely available public database meant as a resource for research on the immune response to SARS-CoV-2. HLA class I and class II types, where available, came from metadata supplied by the sample provider rather than from assay-based typing. Samples were obtained from the ongoing ImmuneRACE study (first 160 participants) and from over 1,000 subjects provided by 6 global collaborators.

Results and caveats for the whole study, not just this receptor: Clinical and demographic metadata were provided uncurated, with the amount varying by source and participant.

Including the terminal cysteine and phenylalanine, the CDR3 comprises 16 residues. The read is trimmed to its CDR3 DNA, 48 bases read in frame from base 1. The germline V and J ends show losses of 1 base and 3 bases respectively, and no gene match explains 8 bases of the junction. The germline V gene yields SGHTA for CDR1 and FQGNSA for CDR2. As concerns this clone: The antigen it binds to is not known. Per-nucleotide qualities are absent, and no much larger clonotype sits a single base away.

Each collaborating institution followed its own protocols to collect whole blood in K2EDTA tubes. Collaborator samples were shipped for TCRbeta analysis as frozen whole blood, isolated PBMCs, or DNA extracted from either sample type. TCRbeta CDR3 regions were amplified from genomic DNA using the immunoSEQ Assay, a bias-controlled multiplex PCR. The authors' pipeline ran thus. Within the assay, amplification of reference gene primers was used to estimate how many nucleated cells each sample contained. Sequence reads were collapsed and filtered to measure the absolute abundance of every unique TCRbeta CDR3 rearrangement. Productive Simpson clonality was computed per sample as the square root of Simpson's diversity index over productive rearrangements. TCRdb carries this immuneACCESS record with in-frame sequences only. Its versions omit some clonotypes, under half of them owing to an unresolved V gene in the studies checked, with the rest unexplained. The D gene and trimming were derived from the DNA, and the V and J assignments and clone size from that table. The table for this sample lists about 170,000 clones; more than 70% of them were counted only once. More than 9% of the sample belongs to the ten largest clones.

The chain employs TRBV7-2 and TRBJ1-2, and TRBD1 matches 7 of the central bases. Material for sequencing was peripheral blood. The TCR originated in a woman aged 80 or over with active or convalescent COVID-19. This receptor has the CDR3 CASSLDSGGIYYGYTF. The DNA is TGTGCCAGCAGCTTAGATTCAGGGGGAATATACTATGGCTACACCTTC.